This T cell receptor (beta chain) was recovered during a study of CD8 T cells in ankylosing spondylitis. This clonotype was picked up a small number of times. Its antigen is currently unknown. TCRdb re-called the 5' RACE reads through MiXCR, storing one row per CDR3 protein. The sample yields approximately 350,000 distinct CDR3 sequences, about 20% seen once. Study conclusions and caveats: Matched ankylosing spondylitis synovial fluid reportedly showed significant enrichment of disease-linked clones. A motif of eight highly homologous TCR beta variants was seen as apparently characteristic of ankylosing spondylitis blood.

CDR1 is SEHNR and CDR2 is FQNEAQ in the germline V gene (reference sequence). V was cut by 5 bases and J by 3 bases, with 14 bases left in between. The CDR3 loop spans 15 amino acids. Input material: blood, either unsorted or a sorted T cell fraction (not recorded which). The TCR was taken from a male donor with ankylosing spondylitis or in good health (not recorded which). The chain uses TRBV7-9 and TRBJ2-1; D might be TRBD2 (5 bases). CDR3 nucleotide sequence: TGTGCCAGCAGCCCGAACATGGGAGACTACAATGAGCAGTTCTTC. Translating gives CASSPNMGDYNEQFF.